This is a list of T cell receptor beta chains from one sample in a study of blood T cells in healthy people across ages. From the 5' RACE reads, TCRdb called clonotypes with MiXCR, one entry per CDR3 protein. Seen here are some 1 million distinct CDR3 sequences, less than 50% observed once, and the top ten hold approximately 20%. The material sequenced was blood. The receptor set was obtained from a woman aged 55-75 years in good health. CDR3s include the opening cysteine and the closing phenylalanine or tryptophan. A D gene is named only where the DNA matches it firmly. Not all rows give a size; the values are once, few, many and, for expanded clones, a class.

d_gene: NA
abundance: NA
v_gene: TRBV20-1
j_gene: TRBJ1-2
CDR3nt: TGCAGTGCTAGGGAAGTGGGAGGTAACTATGGCTACACCTTC
CDR3aa: CSAREVGGNYGYTF

d_gene: TRBD1
abundance: NA
v_gene: TRBV24-1
j_gene: TRBJ1-5
CDR3nt: TGTGCCACCAGTGATCCCCCAGGGTACAGGGGGGTTCCTCAGCCCCAGCATTTT
CDR3aa: CATSDPPGYRGVPQPQHF

d_gene: NA
abundance: NA
v_gene: TRBV14
j_gene: TRBJ2-5
CDR3nt: TGTGCCAGCAGCCGTAACCTGCAAGAGACCCAGTACTTC
CDR3aa: CASSRNLQETQYF

d_gene: NA
abundance: few
v_gene: TRBV3-1
j_gene: TRBJ2-7
CDR3nt: TGTGCCAGCAGCCAAGATGCCGGACGGAGCTACGAGCAGTACTTC
CDR3aa: CASSQDAGRSYEQYF

d_gene: NA
abundance: NA
v_gene: TRBV5-1
j_gene: TRBJ2-3
CDR3nt: TGCGCCAGCAGCTTGGGGAGGACCGCCTCTAGCACAGATACGCAGTATTTT
CDR3aa: CASSLGRTASSTDTQYF

d_gene: NA
abundance: NA
v_gene: TRBV20-1
j_gene: TRBJ1-2
CDR3nt: TGCAGTGCTAGAGCCGGGAACTATGGCTACACCTTC
CDR3aa: CSARAGNYGYTF

d_gene: TRBD2
abundance: NA
v_gene: TRBV5-1
j_gene: TRBJ2-7
CDR3nt: TGCGCCAGCAGCTTGTTGGGTAGCGGGACCTACGAGCAGTACTTC
CDR3aa: CASSLLGSGTYEQYF

d_gene: NA
abundance: NA
v_gene: TRBV28
j_gene: TRBJ1-5
CDR3nt: TGTGCCAGCAGTAAAGCAAGGGGTATTGGCAATCAGCCCCAGCATTTT
CDR3aa: CASSKARGIGNQPQHF

d_gene: TRBD1
abundance: NA
v_gene: TRBV20-1
j_gene: TRBJ1-2
CDR3nt: TGCAGTGCTAGAGAGGGGGGACAGTCAGCTAACTATGGCTACACCTTC
CDR3aa: CSAREGGQSANYGYTF

d_gene: NA
abundance: NA
v_gene: TRBV7-3
j_gene: TRBJ2-5
CDR3nt: TGTGCCAGCAGTTCGGGTCTCAATCAAGAGACCCAGTACTTC
CDR3aa: CASSSGLNQETQYF

d_gene: NA
abundance: NA
v_gene: TRBV7-9
j_gene: TRBJ2-1
CDR3nt: TGTGCCAGCAGCTTAACGGGCCCGATGTTAGTCAATGAGCAGTTCTTC
CDR3aa: CASSLTGPMLVNEQFF

d_gene: NA
abundance: many
v_gene: TRBV2
j_gene: TRBJ1-5
CDR3nt: TGTGCCAGCAGTGAACAGGGCGGTTATCAGCCCCAGCATTTT
CDR3aa: CASSEQGGYQPQHF

d_gene: TRBD1
abundance: few
v_gene: TRBV5-5
j_gene: TRBJ2-3
CDR3nt: TGTGCCAGCAGCTTATCAGGGGGCAGAGCAGATACGCAGTATTTT
CDR3aa: CASSLSGGRADTQYF

d_gene: NA
abundance: NA
v_gene: TRBV2
j_gene: TRBJ1-2
CDR3nt: TGTGCCAGCAGTGAAGTGACACCTGGCTACACCTTC
CDR3aa: CASSEVTPGYTF

d_gene: TRBD1
abundance: NA
v_gene: TRBV4-1
j_gene: TRBJ1-4
CDR3nt: TGCGCCAGCAGCCATACAGGGGAGGGGGAAAAACTGTTTTTT
CDR3aa: CASSHTGEGEKLFF

d_gene: NA
abundance: NA
v_gene: TRBV15
j_gene: TRBJ1-5
CDR3nt: TGTGCCACCAGCAGGGGGGGAGGGGAGTATGGCAATCAGCCCCAGCATTTT
CDR3aa: CATSRGGGEYGNQPQHF

d_gene: NA
abundance: NA
v_gene: TRBV5-1
j_gene: TRBJ2-5
CDR3nt: TGCGCCAGCAGCTTGGAGGGCAGGGCCCGCGGGGAGACCCAGTACTTC
CDR3aa: CASSLEGRARGETQYF

d_gene: NA
abundance: NA
v_gene: TRBV3-1
j_gene: TRBJ2-6
CDR3nt: TGTGCCAGCAGCCAAGGCGGCGGCTCTGGGGCCAACGTCCTGACTTTC
CDR3aa: CASSQGGGSGANVLTF

d_gene: TRBD2
abundance: NA
v_gene: TRBV11-2
j_gene: TRBJ2-7
CDR3nt: TGTGCCAGCAGCTTTACATGGGAGGGTGGGTACGAGCAGTACTTC
CDR3aa: CASSFTWEGGYEQYF

d_gene: NA
abundance: NA
v_gene: TRBV6-5
j_gene: TRBJ2-5
CDR3nt: TGTGCCAGCAGTTCCGAGGTCCGAGAGCAGTACTTC
CDR3aa: CASSSEVREQYF

d_gene: TRBD1
abundance: NA
v_gene: TRBV5-1
j_gene: TRBJ1-6
CDR3nt: TGCGCCAGCAACTTGGCCCTACAGGGGATCTCACCCCTCCACTTT
CDR3aa: CASNLALQGISPLHF

d_gene: TRBD2
abundance: few
v_gene: TRBV20-1
j_gene: TRBJ2-1
CDR3nt: TGCAGTGCTAGAGGAGAGGTAGCGGGCTCCTACAATGAGCAGTTCTTC
CDR3aa: CSARGEVAGSYNEQFF

d_gene: TRBD1
abundance: NA
v_gene: TRBV6-1
j_gene: TRBJ2-6
CDR3nt: TGTGCCGGCAGCCTGACAGGGGCCATGAGGCCTGGGGCCAACGTCCTGACTTTC
CDR3aa: CAGSLTGAMRPGANVLTF

d_gene: NA
abundance: NA
v_gene: TRBV6-1
j_gene: TRBJ1-1
CDR3nt: TGTGCCAGCAGCTTTCATGGGGGGGCAGAGCGCAATGGAGCTTTCTTT
CDR3aa: CASSFHGGAERNGAFF

d_gene: NA
abundance: NA
v_gene: TRBV28
j_gene: TRBJ2-5
CDR3nt: TGTGCCAGCAGTTTAAGTGGGACGTCCTACAAGCAGTACTTC
CDR3aa: CASSLSGTSYKQYF

d_gene: NA
abundance: NA
v_gene: TRBV27
j_gene: TRBJ2-1
CDR3nt: TGTGCCAGCAGTTTATCGAGATCGGGAGTCTCCAATGAGCAGTTCTTC
CDR3aa: CASSLSRSGVSNEQFF